This is a list of T cell receptor beta chains from one sample in a study of a mutant IDH1 vaccine in newly diagnosed glioma. No antigens are known for them. Here immunoSEQ multiplex PCR was the method, and the copy in TCRdb shows in-frame clones only, minus some. The sample contains 50,000 to 65,000 clones, over 70% of which appear only once. The sequenced sample was PBMCs, obtained from a glioma patient whose treatment included an IDH1 peptide vaccine. The receptors stem from a man in his forties with glioma. CDR3s include the opening cysteine and the closing phenylalanine or tryptophan. D genes are given only for firm matches. Clone size is shown for a subset of rows, as once, few, many or a class of expanded clone.

V: TRBV10-2
J: TRBJ2-5
size: NA
D: NA
DNA: TGCGCCAGCAGTATTCAGGGATCTCCCCAAGAGACCCAGTACTTC
CDR3: CASSIQGSPQETQYF

V: TRBV29-1
J: TRBJ2-2
size: NA
D: TRBD1
DNA: TGCAGCGCCCGGACAGGGCCCGCGAACACCGGGGAGCTGTTTTTT
CDR3: CSARTGPANTGELFF

V: TRBV18
J: TRBJ2-1
size: NA
D: NA
DNA: TGTGCCAGCTCCCTCGACGCCGGGACGCCTTACTACAATGAGCAGTTCTTC
CDR3: CASSLDAGTPYYNEQFF

V: TRBV7-9
J: TRBJ1-1
size: few
D: TRBD1
DNA: TGTGCCAGCAGACCAAAACAGGGGGCGGGCACTGAAGCTTTCTTT
CDR3: CASRPKQGAGTEAFF

V: TRBV10-3
J: TRBJ2-2
size: NA
D: TRBD2
DNA: TGTGCCATCAGTATCGGGACTAGCGTTAACACCGGGGAGCTGTTTTTT
CDR3: CAISIGTSVNTGELFF

V: TRBV21-1
J: TRBJ1-4
size: NA
D: NA
DNA: TGTGCCAGCATCAAACGGACAGGGAAGAATAATGAAAAACTGTTTTTT
CDR3: CASIKRTGKNNEKLFF

V: TRBV19
J: TRBJ2-3
size: NA
D: TRBD2
DNA: TGTGCCAGTAGTCTCAGCCTTACTAGCGTCTCTAGCACAGATACGCAGTATTTT
CDR3: CASSLSLTSVSSTDTQYF

V: TRBV7-6
J: TRBJ2-5
size: NA
D: NA
DNA: TGTGCCAGCATGAGGAGGAGCGGTTACCAAGAGACCCAGTACTTC
CDR3: CASMRRSGYQETQYF

V: TRBV6-1
J: TRBJ1-1
size: once
D: TRBD1
DNA: TGTGCCAGCAGTAACAGGGGAGGGACTGAAGCTTTCTTT
CDR3: CASSNRGGTEAFF

V: TRBV6-6
J: TRBJ1-2
size: NA
D: NA
DNA: TGTGCCAGCGAGGCGGGGAACTATGGCTACACCTTC
CDR3: CASEAGNYGYTF

V: TRBV11-2
J: TRBJ2-7
size: NA
D: TRBD2
DNA: TGTGCCAGCAGCTTAAGCAGGGGACTAGCGGACTCCTACGAGCAGTACTTC
CDR3: CASSLSRGLADSYEQYF

V: TRBV7-2
J: TRBJ2-5
size: few
D: NA
DNA: TGTGCCAGCAGCTTAGTGGTCGACCCACAAGAGACCCAGTACTTC
CDR3: CASSLVVDPQETQYF

V: TRBV18
J: TRBJ2-7
size: NA
D: TRBD1
DNA: TGTGCCAGCTCACCACCGGGACAGGGCTTGTACGAGCAGTACTTC
CDR3: CASSPPGQGLYEQYF

V: TRBV27
J: TRBJ2-7
size: NA
D: TRBD2
DNA: TGTGCCAGCAGTTTAATCGTCGCGGGAGTAAAAAACGAGCAGTACTTC
CDR3: CASSLIVAGVKNEQYF

V: TRBV20-1
J: TRBJ2-5
size: NA
D: NA
DNA: TGCAGTGCCCATAAAACGGAGACCCAGTACTTC
CDR3: CSAHKTETQYF

V: TRBV5-1
J: TRBJ2-1
size: NA
D: NA
DNA: TGCGCCAGCAGCTTGGTCACGGATAATGAGCAGTTCTTC
CDR3: CASSLVTDNEQFF